This entry is about one T cell receptor (beta chain). Its antigen is not identified. TCRdb's table, derived via immunoSEQ multiplex PCR, lists solely in-frame clones and lacks some. The sample shows some 79,000 clones, about 78% of them seen only once. These data come from a study of T cell responses to AZD1222 COVID-19 vaccine. General study results and limits: At baseline, just five or six AZD1222 recipients tested seropositive. Repertoires were obtained solely post-peak T cell response.

Germline CDR1 and CDR2: MNHEY and SVGAGI. With V trimmed by 6 bases and J by 12 bases, 5 bases remained unmatched. The CDR3 loop spans 12 amino acids. V is TRBV6-5 and J is TRBJ2-6; 7 positions match TRBD1. The sample was peripheral blood, taken 28 days after the second AZD1222 dose. The clonotype was recovered from an adult who received the AZD1222 COVID-19 vaccine. CDR3 sequence: CASRAGGFVLTF. The DNA of the CDR3 is TGTGCCAGCAGGGCAGGGGGATTCGTCCTGACTTTC.